This T cell receptor (beta chain) was identified during a study of blood T cell repertoires in COVID-19. On the study more broadly: Material from acute and convalescent COVID-19 was sourced from the United States, Italy and Spain.

Trimming took 1 base from V and 4 from J; bases not matched to a gene: 4. In germline, CDR1 is LGHDT, CDR2 YNNKEL (reference sequence). The CDR3 is 15 amino acids. The assay was immunoSEQ multiplex PCR, and TCRdb's table has in-frame clones only and misses some. There are more than 200,000 clones in the sample; approximately 86% occur only once, and under 2.5% lies in the top ten. The TCR originated in a man aged 25 to 45 with active or convalescent COVID-19. The J gene is TRBJ2-7, the V gene TRBV3-1 (or the pseudogene TRBV3-2); 10 bases fit TRBD2. The sequencing sample was made of peripheral blood. The CDR3: CASSQGTSGVYEQYF. CDR3 coding DNA: TGTGCCAGCAGCCAAGGCACTAGCGGGGTGTACGAGCAGTACTTC.